This record covers a single T cell receptor beta chain. This entry comes from a study of shared clonotypes between healthy human individuals. The sequencing of unsorted PBMC DNA took place on ten immunoSEQ deep assay plates. This table comes from immunoSEQ multiplex PCR, and its TCRdb copy is limited to in-frame clones, with some not included. The repertoire consists of 400,000 to 500,000 clones, with 76% occurring once and the leading ten covering 13%. The sample consisted of PBMCs. The receptor was derived from a woman between 40 and 50 years old in good health. Some clones in this sample may be carry-over from other donors' samples.

CDR3 residues: CASSLSMAYEQYF. CDR3 coding DNA: TGTGCCAGCAGCCTCTCTATGGCCTACGAGCAGTACTTC. V and J are TRBV27 and TRBJ2-5; D is unresolved. The closer fit of TRBJ2-7 to the DNA end suggests the J call may be wrong. This CDR3 region has 13 residues. Germline CDR1 MNHEY, CDR2 SMNVEV (reference sequence).